Below, 20 T cell receptor beta chains from the same sample are listed, as sequenced in a study of regulatory T cells in long-lasting Graves disease listed by TCRdb under 2021. Interpreted using the paper, the time point label stands for: persistent/refractory GD, antithyroid drugs over 5 years with positive TRAb. For both TCR sequencing and RNA sequencing, RNA was extracted from PBMCs in TRIzol. The library was obtained by multiplex PCR. For sequencing, an Illumina HiSeq 4000 was employed. CDR3 regions were amplified by Arm-PCR with iRepertoire HTBI primers to construct TCR beta libraries. Through fastp at Q25 and MiXCR, TCRdb rebuilt clones from the public reads, retaining in-frame beta chains. Identical CDR3 proteins give one entry, which carries the most common genes and DNA. The sample contains some 340,000 distinct CDR3 sequences, 20% to 25% of them found a single time. About 27% of the sample comes from the top ten.

The sequences come from peripheral blood mononuclear cells (PBMCs), collected when the disease was refractory, from a patient treated with antithyroid drugs. Receptor source: a woman aged 40 to 55 with Graves disease. Donor details come from another sample of the same person, matched by shared clones.

Ten or more counts support this clonotype. This rearrangement joins TRBV2 to TRBJ2-7; tentatively, D is TRBD1 or TRBD2 (5 bases each). Trimming stripped 6 bases from V and 2 bases from J, with 11 bases between. The CDR3 contains 13 residues. From germline, CDR1 is SNHLY and CDR2 FYNNEI. The CDR3 DNA is TGTGCCAGCAGCCGGTCGGGGCCCTACGAGCAGTACTTC. It yields the protein CASSRSGPYEQYF.

Ten or more counts support this clonotype. The V and J genes are TRBV11-2 and TRBJ1-2, with D uncertain. This CDR3 has 12 amino acids. Trimming removed 5 bases from V and 13 bases from J, with 17 bases in between. Germline CDR1 and CDR2: SGHAT and FQNNGV. The CDR3 loop is CASSPGPALRTF. CDR3 DNA sequence: TGTGCCAGCAGCCCCGGACCCGCCTTACGCACCTTC.

V gene TRBV6-9 combines with J gene TRBJ1-2; 7 nucleotides agree with TRBD1. V lost 2 bases to trimming and J lost 7 bases; unmatched junction nucleotides: 10. CDR1 and CDR2 from the germline V gene are MNHGY and SVAAGI. The CDR3 runs to 15 residues. CDR3 sequence (DNA): TGTGCCAGCAGTTATGTGACAGGGTGCAGGGGTGGCTACACCTTC. It is translated as CASSYVTGCRGGYTF.

The table lists this clonotype with many counts. This chain connects TRBV28 to TRBJ1-5; D uncertain. V lost 3 bases to trimming and J lost 0 bases, with 15 bases between them. The CDR3 is made up of 17 amino acids. Germline CDR1 reads MDHEN; CDR2 reads SYDVKM. For the CDR3, the DNA is TGTGCCAGCAGTTTGGGAAGGACCGGTTATAGCAATCAGCCCCAGCATTTT. Protein sequence: CASSLGRTGYSNQPQHF.

This clonotype was counted a few times. The chain couples TRBV29-1 to TRBJ2-2; D is ambiguous. In germline, CDR1 is SQVTM, CDR2 ANQGSEA. V was cut by 4 bases and J by 0 bases, with 9 bases left in between. The CDR3 consists of 14 residues. The CDR3 nucleotides read TGCAGCGTTGGTACCAGCGCGAACACCGGGGAGCTGTTTTTT. Translated, it gives CSVGTSANTGELFF.

V and J are TRBV9 and TRBJ1-3; no clear D. Trimming pared 4 bases from V and 2 bases from J, leaving 7 bases between. The CDR3 runs to 13 residues. Germline CDR1 is SGDLS and CDR2 is YYNGEE. The CDR3 reads CASSPPAGNTIYF. The CDR3 region has the DNA TGTGCCAGCAGCCCGCCAGCTGGAAACACCATATATTTT.

With respect to this clonotype: The junction departs from germline at one end; a sequencing error may be responsible. The chain is built from TRBV28 and TRBJ2-7; D is perhaps TRBD1 (6 bases). The CDR3 has 12 amino acids. Germline V gives CDR1 MDHEN, CDR2 SYDVKM. CDR3 in amino acids: CASSYGDTWSFF. The DNA for the CDR3 is TGTGCCAGCAGTTATGGGGACACATGGTCATTCTTC. Based on the CDR3 plus reference TRBV28 and TRBJ2-7, the full variable domain is DVKVTQSSRYLVKRTGEKVFLECVQDMDHENMFWYRQDPGLGLRLIYFSYDVKMKEKGDIPEGYSVSREKKERFSLILESASTNQTSMYLCASSYGDTWSFFGPGTRLTVT.

At least ten counts were recorded for this clonotype. The rearrangement uses TRBV28 and TRBJ1-3, with 7 bases lining up with TRBD1. The CDR3 is 14 residues long. Germline V gene sequence: CDR1 MDHEN, CDR2 SYDVKM. Unmatched junction bases numbered 5, after V lost 5 bases and J lost 4 bases. CDR3 nucleotides: TGTGCCAGCAGTCCAGGGGGTGAGGGAAACACCATATATTTT. It yields the protein CASSPGGEGNTIYF.

This sequence joins TRBV12-3 or TRBV12-4 and TRBJ2-1, with a possible D match to TRBD2 (6 bases). This CDR3 has 14 residues. Trimming removed 6 bases at V and 4 bases at J, with 13 bases between. The CDR3 here is CASRDYQRYNEQFF. Written as DNA, the CDR3 is TGTGCCAGCAGGGACTACCAACGTTACAATGAGCAGTTCTTC.

This chain joins TRBV19 and TRBJ1-1, with D possibly being TRBD1 (5 bases). The V and J ends lost 7 bases and 4 bases respectively, with 13 bases between them. There are 13 residues in the CDR3. Per the germline V gene, CDR1 is LNHDA and CDR2 is SQIVND (reference sequence). CDR3 region: CASIGGLGTEAFF. CDR3 nucleotides: TGTGCCAGTATCGGGGGTTTAGGCACTGAAGCTTTCTTT.

This clonotype was recorded a few times. The chain carries TRBV9 and TRBJ1-2; D call uncertain. V gave up 5 bases and J gave up 4 bases, with 6 bases separating them. The germline V gene encodes CDR1 SGDLS and CDR2 YYNGEE. This CDR3 comprises 11 residues. The CDR3 coding sequence is TGTGCCAGCAGGGGCCTCTATGGCTACACCTTC. This codes for CASRGLYGYTF. The full variable domain, rest sourced from reference TRBV9 and TRBJ1-2, is DSGVTQTPKHLITATGQRVTLRCSPRSGDLSVYWYQQSLDQGLQFLIQYYNGEERAKGNILERFSAQQFPDLHSELNLSSLELGDSALYFCASRGLYGYTFGSGTRLTVV.

The table lists this clonotype with many counts. The chain uses TRBV2 and TRBJ1-5; TRBD1 might be the D (5 bases). This CDR3 is 14 amino acids long. CDR1 and CDR2 (germline): SNHLY, FYNNEI. The V end was cut by 7 bases, the J end by 2 bases, with 12 bases between. The CDR3 sequence is CASNLDSRNQPQHF. The DNA of the CDR3 is TGTGCCAGCAACCTTGACAGCCGCAATCAGCCCCAGCATTTT.

This chain uses TRBV6-2 or TRBV6-3 with TRBJ1-5, with D maybe TRBD1 (5 bases). CDR1 is MNHEY, CDR2 SVGEGT, per germline. The V and J ends lost 5 bases and 2 bases respectively, with 13 bases between them. The CDR3 consists of 15 residues. The CDR3 nucleotides read TGTGCCAGCAGTGAAATGATGGGGGGCAATCAGCCCCAGCATTTT. Translated: CASSEMMGGNQPQHF.

The DNA of the CDR3 is TGTGCCACCAGTGATCGAGGGTCGGCAAGAGGAGATACGCAGTATTTT. Its protein product is CATSDRGSARGDTQYF. The J gene is TRBJ2-3, the V gene TRBV24-1; tentative D call: TRBD2 (5 bases). Germline assignment: CDR1 KGHDR and CDR2 SFDVKD. This CDR3 is built from 16 residues. Trimming stripped 3 bases from V and 5 bases from J, with 17 bases between.

Many counts were recorded for this clonotype. The rearrangement uses TRBV15 and TRBJ1-1; D is undetermined. The V gene lost 4 bases and the J gene lost 5 bases, with 11 bases spanning the gap. This CDR3 region has 13 residues. The V gene's germline CDR1 is LNHNV and CDR2 YYDKDF (reference sequence). The CDR3 DNA is TGTGCCACCAGCATTGGGCGAGAGACTGAAGCTTTCTTT. Translation: CATSIGRETEAFF.

This clonotype was found many times. The chain couples TRBV2 to TRBJ1-1; D is unclear. This CDR3 contains 12 residues. Germline V gives CDR1 SNHLY, CDR2 FYNNEI. V was cut by 6 bases and J by 6 bases, with 11 bases left in between. The CDR3 spells CASRMVGPEAFF. DNA of the CDR3: TGTGCCAGCAGGATGGTTGGCCCTGAAGCTTTCTTT.

The chain couples TRBV27 to TRBJ2-7, with TRBD1 matching 8 bases. V trimming: 5 bases; J trimming: 5 bases; junction bases outside the gene matches: 8. The CDR3 extends over 14 amino acids. Germline-derived CDR1 and CDR2 are MNHEY and SMNVEV (reference sequence). CDR3: CASSPQGAAHEQYF. CDR3 nucleotide sequence: TGTGCCAGCAGTCCCCAGGGGGCCGCCCACGAGCAGTACTTC.

This chain uses TRBV9 with TRBJ1-1; D is possibly TRBD1 (6 bases). The CDR3 extends over 15 amino acids. The germline V and J ends were trimmed by 5 bases and 0 bases, with 14 bases remaining between them. Germline V gene sequence: CDR1 SGDLS, CDR2 YYNGEE. Here the CDR3 DNA reads TGTGCCAGCAGTGCTATAGGGGGGGTGAACACTGAAGCTTTCTTT. Its translation: CASSAIGGVNTEAFF.

This clonotype was seen once. The chain employs TRBV19 and TRBJ2-3, with D unclear. Germline-derived CDR1 and CDR2 are LNHDA and SQIVND (reference sequence). V gave up 3 bases and J gave up 4 bases, with 17 bases separating them. The CDR3 contains 16 residues. The CDR3 spells CASSITGLSLADTQYF. DNA of the CDR3: TGTGCCAGTAGTATTACTGGCCTGTCTTTGGCAGATACGCAGTATTTT.

The chain employs TRBV5-4 and TRBJ2-7, with D unclear. Trimming removed 4 bases at V and 2 bases at J, with 10 bases between. CDR1 is SGHNT, CDR2 YYREEE, per germline (reference sequence). The CDR3 extends over 13 amino acids. The CDR3 is CASSHDGTYEQYF. The DNA of the CDR3 is TGTGCCAGCAGCCACGACGGTACCTACGAGCAGTACTTC.